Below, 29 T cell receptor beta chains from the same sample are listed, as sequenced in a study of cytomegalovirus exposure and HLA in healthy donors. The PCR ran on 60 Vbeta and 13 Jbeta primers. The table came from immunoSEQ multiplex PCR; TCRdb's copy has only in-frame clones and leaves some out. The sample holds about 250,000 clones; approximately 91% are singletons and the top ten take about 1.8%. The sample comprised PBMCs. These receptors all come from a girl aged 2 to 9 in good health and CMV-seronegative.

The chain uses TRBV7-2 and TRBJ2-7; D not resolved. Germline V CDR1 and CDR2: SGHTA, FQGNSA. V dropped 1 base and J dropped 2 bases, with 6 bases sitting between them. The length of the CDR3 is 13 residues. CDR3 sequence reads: CASSLGSTYEQYF. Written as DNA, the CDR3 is TGTGCCAGCAGCTTAGGTTCTACCTACGAGCAGTACTTC.

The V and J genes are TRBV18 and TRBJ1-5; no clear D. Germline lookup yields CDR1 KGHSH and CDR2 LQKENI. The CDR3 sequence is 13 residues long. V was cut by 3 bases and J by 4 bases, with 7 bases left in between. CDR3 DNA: TGTGCCAGCTCACCCGGGGAGAATCAGCCCCAGCATTTT. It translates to CASSPGENQPQHF.

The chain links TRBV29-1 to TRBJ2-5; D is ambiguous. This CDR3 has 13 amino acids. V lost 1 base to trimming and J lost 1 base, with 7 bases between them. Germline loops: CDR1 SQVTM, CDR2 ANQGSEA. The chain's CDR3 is CSVEGQFQETQYF. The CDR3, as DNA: TGCAGCGTTGAAGGCCAGTTCCAAGAGACCCAGTACTTC.

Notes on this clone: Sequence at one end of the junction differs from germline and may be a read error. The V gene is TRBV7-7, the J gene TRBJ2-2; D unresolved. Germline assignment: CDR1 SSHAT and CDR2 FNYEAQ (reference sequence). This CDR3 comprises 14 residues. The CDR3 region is CASSSRTNTGELFF. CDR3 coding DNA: TGTGCTAGCAGCTCCAGGACGAACACCGGGGAGCTGTTTTTT.

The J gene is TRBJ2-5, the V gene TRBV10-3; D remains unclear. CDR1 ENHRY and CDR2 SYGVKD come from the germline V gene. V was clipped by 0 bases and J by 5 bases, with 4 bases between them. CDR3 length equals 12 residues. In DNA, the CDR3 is TGTGCCATCAGTGAGTCGCGGGAGACCCAGTACTTC. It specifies CAISESRETQYF.

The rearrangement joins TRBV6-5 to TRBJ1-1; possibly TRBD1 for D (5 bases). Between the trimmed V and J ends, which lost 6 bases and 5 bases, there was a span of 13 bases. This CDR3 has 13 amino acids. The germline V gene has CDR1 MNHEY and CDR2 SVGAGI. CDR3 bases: TGTGCCAGCAGACCCCTTGGGGGGACTGAAGCTTTCTTT. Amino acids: CASRPLGGTEAFF.

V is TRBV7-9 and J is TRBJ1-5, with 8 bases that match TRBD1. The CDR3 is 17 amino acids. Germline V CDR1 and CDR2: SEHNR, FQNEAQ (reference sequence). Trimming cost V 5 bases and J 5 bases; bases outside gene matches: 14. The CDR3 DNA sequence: TGTGCCAGCAGCCCTGGGACAGGACGGGTAAAGGATCAGCCCCAGCATTTT. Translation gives CASSPGTGRVKDQPQHF.

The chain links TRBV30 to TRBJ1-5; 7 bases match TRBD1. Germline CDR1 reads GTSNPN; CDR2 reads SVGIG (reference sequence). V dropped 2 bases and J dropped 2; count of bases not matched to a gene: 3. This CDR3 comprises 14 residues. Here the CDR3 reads CAWSSGQGNQPQHF. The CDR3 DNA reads TGTGCCTGGAGTTCAGGACAGGGCAATCAGCCCCAGCATTTT. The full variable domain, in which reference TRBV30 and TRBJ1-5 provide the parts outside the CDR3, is SQTIHQWPATLVQPVGSPLSLECTVEGTSNPNLYWYRQAAGRGLQLLFYSVGIGQISSEVPQNLSASRPQDRQFILSSKKLLLSDSGFYLCAWSSGQGNQPQHFGDGTRLSIL.

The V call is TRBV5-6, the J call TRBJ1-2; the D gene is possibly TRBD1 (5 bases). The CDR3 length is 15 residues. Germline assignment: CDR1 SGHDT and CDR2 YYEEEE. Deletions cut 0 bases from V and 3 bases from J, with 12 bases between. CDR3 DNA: TGTGCCAGCAGCTTGGGACAGCCCGCGGACTATGGCTACACCTTC. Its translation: CASSLGQPADYGYTF.

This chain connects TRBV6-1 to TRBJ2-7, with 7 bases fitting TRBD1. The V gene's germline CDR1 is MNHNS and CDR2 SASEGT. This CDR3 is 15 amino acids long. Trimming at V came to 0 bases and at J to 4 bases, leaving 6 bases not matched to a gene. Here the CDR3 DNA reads TGTGCCAGCAGTGAAGCAGACAGGGTTGGGTACGAGCAGTACTTC. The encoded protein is CASSEADRVGYEQYF.

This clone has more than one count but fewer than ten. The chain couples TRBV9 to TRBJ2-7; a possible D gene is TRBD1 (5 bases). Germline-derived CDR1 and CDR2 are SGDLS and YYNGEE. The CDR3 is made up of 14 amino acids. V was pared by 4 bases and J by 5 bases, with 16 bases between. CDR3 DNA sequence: TGTGCCAGCAGCCCCATGGTAGGGGTGAACGAGCAGTACTTC. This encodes CASSPMVGVNEQYF.

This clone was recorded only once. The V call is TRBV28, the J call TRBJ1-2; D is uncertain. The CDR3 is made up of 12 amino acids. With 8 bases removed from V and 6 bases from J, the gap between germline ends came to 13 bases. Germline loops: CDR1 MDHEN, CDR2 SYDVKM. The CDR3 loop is CASEGRPDGYTF. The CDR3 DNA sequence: TGTGCCAGCGAAGGCAGGCCGGATGGCTACACCTTC.

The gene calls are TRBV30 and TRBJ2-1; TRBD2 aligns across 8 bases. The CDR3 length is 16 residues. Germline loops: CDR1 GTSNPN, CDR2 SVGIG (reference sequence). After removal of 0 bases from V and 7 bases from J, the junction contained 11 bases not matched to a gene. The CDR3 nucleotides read TGTGCCTGGAGTGTACCCGACGGGGGGGCTGGGAATGAGCAGTTCTTC. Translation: CAWSVPDGGAGNEQFF.

In DNA form, the CDR3 reads TGCAGCGTTGAGGTAGACAGGGGCGAGCAGTACTTC. This sequence encodes CSVEVDRGEQYF. The rearrangement links TRBV29-1 to TRBJ2-7, with 8 bases identical to TRBD1. Per the germline V gene, CDR1 is SQVTM and CDR2 is ANQGSEA. The V segment lost 3 bases and the J segment 6 bases; nucleotides outside the gene matches: 4. The CDR3 runs to 12 residues.

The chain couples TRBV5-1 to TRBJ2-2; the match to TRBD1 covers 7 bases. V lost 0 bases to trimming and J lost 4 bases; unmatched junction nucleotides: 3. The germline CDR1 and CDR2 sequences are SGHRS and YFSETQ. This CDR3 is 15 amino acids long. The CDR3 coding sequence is TGCGCCAGCAGCTTGGTAGGGACAGCCACCGGGGAGCTGTTTTTT. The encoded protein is CASSLVGTATGELFF.

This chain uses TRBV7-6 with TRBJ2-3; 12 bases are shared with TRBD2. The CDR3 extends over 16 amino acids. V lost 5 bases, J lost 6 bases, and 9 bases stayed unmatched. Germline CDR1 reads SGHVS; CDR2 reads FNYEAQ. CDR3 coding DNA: TGTGCCAGCAGCGTACGACTAGCGGGGGCCCGGGATACGCAGTATTTT. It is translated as CASSVRLAGARDTQYF.

Here the CDR3 reads CASSYGQGASYGYTF. The CDR3 DNA reads TGCGCCAGCAGCTACGGACAGGGGGCTAGCTATGGCTACACCTTC. The chain uses TRBV5-1 and TRBJ1-2; 11 nucleotides align to TRBD1. Per germline, CDR1 SGHRS and CDR2 YFSETQ. V lost 3 bases to trimming and J lost 4 bases; unmatched junction nucleotides: 5. This CDR3 contains 15 residues. Based on the CDR3 plus reference TRBV5-1 and TRBJ1-2, the full variable domain is KAGVTQTPRYLIKTRGQQVTLSCSPISGHRSVSWYQQTPGQGLQFLFEYFSETQRNKGNFPGRFSGRQFSNSRSEMNVSTLELGDSALYLCASSYGQGASYGYTFGSGTRLTVV.

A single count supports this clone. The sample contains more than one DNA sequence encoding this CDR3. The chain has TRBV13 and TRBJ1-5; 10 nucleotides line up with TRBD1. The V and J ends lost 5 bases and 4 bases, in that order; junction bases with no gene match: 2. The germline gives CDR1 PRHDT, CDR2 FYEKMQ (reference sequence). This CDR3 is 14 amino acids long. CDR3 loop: CASSLGQGNQPQHF. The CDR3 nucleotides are TGTGCCAGCAGCCTGGGACAGGGGAATCAGCCCCAGCATTTT.

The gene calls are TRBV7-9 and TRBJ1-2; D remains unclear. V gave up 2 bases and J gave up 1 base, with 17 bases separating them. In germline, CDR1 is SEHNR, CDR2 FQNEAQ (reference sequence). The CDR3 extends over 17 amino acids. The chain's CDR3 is CASSLPLGGTLNYGYTF. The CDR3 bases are TGTGCCAGCAGCTTACCTTTAGGCGGCACCCTTAACTATGGCTACACCTTC.

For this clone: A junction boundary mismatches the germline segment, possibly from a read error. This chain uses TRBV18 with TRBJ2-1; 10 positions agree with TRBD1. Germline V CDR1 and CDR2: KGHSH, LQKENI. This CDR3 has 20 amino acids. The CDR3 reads CASSPQVGQGVPSSYNEQFF. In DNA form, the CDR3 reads TGTGCCAGCTCTCCACAAGTCGGACAGGGGGTCCCCAGCTCCTACAATGAGCAGTTCTTC.

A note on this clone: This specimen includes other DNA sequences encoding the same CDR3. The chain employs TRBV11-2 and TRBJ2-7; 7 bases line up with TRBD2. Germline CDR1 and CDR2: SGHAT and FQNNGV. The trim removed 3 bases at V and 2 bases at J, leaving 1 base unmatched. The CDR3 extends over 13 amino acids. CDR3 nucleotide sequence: TGTGCCAGCAGCTTGGCGGGAGCCTACGAGCAGTACTTC. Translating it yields CASSLAGAYEQYF.

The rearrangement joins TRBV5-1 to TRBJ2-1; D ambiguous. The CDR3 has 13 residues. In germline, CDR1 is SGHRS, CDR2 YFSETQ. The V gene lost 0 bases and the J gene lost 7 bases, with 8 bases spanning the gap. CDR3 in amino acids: CASSLGQINEQFF. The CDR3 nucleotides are TGCGCCAGCAGCTTGGGGCAGATAAATGAGCAGTTCTTC. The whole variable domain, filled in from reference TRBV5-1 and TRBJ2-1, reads KAGVTQTPRYLIKTRGQQVTLSCSPISGHRSVSWYQQTPGQGLQFLFEYFSETQRNKGNFPGRFSGRQFSNSRSEMNVSTLELGDSALYLCASSLGQINEQFFGPGTRLTVL.

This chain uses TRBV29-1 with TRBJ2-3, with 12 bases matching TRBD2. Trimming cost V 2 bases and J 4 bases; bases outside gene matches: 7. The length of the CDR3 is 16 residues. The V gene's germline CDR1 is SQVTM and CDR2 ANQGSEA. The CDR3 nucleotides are TGCAGCGTTGAACTCCGGACTAGCGGGGCCCCAGATACGCAGTATTTT. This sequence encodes CSVELRTSGAPDTQYF.

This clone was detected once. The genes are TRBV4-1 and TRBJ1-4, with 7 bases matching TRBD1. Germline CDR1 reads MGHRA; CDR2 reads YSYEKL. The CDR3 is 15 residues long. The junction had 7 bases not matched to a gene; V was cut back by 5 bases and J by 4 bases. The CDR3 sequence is CASSSRTGLNEKLFF. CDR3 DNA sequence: TGCGCCAGCAGCAGTCGGACAGGCCTTAATGAAAAACTGTTTTTT.

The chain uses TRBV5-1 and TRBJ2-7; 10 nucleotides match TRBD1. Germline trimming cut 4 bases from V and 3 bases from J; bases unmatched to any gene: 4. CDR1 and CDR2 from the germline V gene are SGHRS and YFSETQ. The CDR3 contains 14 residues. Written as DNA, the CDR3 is TGCGCCAGCAGCGTGGGACAGGGGTACTACGAGCAGTACTTC. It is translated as CASSVGQGYYEQYF.

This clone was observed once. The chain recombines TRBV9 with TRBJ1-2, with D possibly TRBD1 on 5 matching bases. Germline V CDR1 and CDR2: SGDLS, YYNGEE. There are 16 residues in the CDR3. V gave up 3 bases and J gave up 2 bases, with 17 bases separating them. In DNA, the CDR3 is TGTGCCAGCAGCGAGGGCGGCCGGGGGTGGAACTATGGCTACACCTTC. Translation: CASSEGGRGWNYGYTF.

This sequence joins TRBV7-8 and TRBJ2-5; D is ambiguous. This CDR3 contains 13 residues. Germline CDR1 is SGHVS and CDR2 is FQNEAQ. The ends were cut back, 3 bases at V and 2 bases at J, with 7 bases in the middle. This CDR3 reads CASSFNRQETQYF. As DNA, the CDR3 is TGTGCCAGCAGCTTCAATAGACAAGAGACCCAGTACTTC.

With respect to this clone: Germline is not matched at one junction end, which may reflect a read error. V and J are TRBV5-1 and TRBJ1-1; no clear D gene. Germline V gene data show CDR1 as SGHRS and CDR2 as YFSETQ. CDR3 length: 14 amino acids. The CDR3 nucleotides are TGCGCCAGCAGCTTGGCTTTCTCAGACACTGAAGCTTCCTTT. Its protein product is CASSLAFSDTEASF. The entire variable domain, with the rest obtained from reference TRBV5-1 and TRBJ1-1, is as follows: KAGVTQTPRYLIKTRGQQVTLSCSPISGHRSVSWYQQTPGQGLQFLFEYFSETQRNKGNFPGRFSGRQFSNSRSEMNVSTLELGDSALYLCASSLAFSDTEASFGQGTRLTVV.

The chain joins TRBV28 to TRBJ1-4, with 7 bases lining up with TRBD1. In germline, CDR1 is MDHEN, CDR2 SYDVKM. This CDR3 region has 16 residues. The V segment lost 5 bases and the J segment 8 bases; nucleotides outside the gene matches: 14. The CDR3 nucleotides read TGTGCCAGCAGTCCAGGACAGGCAGGGTGGGGGGAAAAACTGTTTTTT. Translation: CASSPGQAGWGEKLFF.